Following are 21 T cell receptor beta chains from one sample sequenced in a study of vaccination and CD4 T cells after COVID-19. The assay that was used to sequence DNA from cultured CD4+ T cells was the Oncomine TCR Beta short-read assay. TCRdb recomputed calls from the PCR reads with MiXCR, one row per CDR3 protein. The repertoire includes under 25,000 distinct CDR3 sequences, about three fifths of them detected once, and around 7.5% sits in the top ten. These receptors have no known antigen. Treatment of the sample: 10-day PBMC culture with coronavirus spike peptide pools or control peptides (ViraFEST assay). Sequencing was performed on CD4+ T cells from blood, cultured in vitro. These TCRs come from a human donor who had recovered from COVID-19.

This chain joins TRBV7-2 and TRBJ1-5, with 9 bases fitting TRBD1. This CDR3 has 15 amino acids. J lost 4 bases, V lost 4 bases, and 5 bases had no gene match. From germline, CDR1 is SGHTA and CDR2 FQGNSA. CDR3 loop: CASSSRQGGNQPQHF. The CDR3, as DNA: TGTGCCAGCAGCTCTCGACAGGGGGGTAATCAGCCCCAGCATTTT.

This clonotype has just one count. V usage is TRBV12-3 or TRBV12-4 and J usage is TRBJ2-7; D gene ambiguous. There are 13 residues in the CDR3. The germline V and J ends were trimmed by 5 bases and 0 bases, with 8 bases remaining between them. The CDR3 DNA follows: TGTGCCAGCAGTCTTCTCCTCTCCTACGAGCAGTACTTC. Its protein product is CASSLLLSYEQYF.

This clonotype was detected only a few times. The CDR3 DNA follows: TGTGCCAGCAGCCCTACCCCCGGGACAGCACTCACAGATACGCAGTATTTT. Translation gives CASSPTPGTALTDTQYF. This chain uses TRBV28 with TRBJ2-3; TRBD1 matches 7 bases. Germline V lookup: CDR1 MDHEN, CDR2 SYDVKM. The CDR3 has 17 amino acids. The V gene end was trimmed by 6 bases and the J gene end by 2 bases; junction bases not matched to a gene: 14.

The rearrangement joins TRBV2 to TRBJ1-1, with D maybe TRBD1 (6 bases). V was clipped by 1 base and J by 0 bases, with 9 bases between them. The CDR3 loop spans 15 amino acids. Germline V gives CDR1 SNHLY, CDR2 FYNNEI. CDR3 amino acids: CASSEVQGMNTEAFF. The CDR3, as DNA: TGTGCCAGCAGTGAAGTCCAGGGGATGAACACTGAAGCTTTCTTT.

The CDR3 DNA follows: TGTGCCAGCAGGCCGGCCTTAGCCAAAAACATTCAGTACTTC. Encoded protein: CASRPALAKNIQYF. J is TRBJ2-4 and V is TRBV7-2, with D unclear. The CDR3 is 14 amino acids. With 6 bases removed from V and 0 bases from J, the gap between germline ends came to 9 bases. Per the germline V gene, CDR1 is SGHTA and CDR2 is FQGNSA.

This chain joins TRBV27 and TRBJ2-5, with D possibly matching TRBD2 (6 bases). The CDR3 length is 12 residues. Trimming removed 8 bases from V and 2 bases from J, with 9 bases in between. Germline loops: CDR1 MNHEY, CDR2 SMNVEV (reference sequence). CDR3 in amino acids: CASWAGQETQYF. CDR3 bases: TGTGCCAGCTGGGCGGGACAAGAGACCCAGTACTTC.

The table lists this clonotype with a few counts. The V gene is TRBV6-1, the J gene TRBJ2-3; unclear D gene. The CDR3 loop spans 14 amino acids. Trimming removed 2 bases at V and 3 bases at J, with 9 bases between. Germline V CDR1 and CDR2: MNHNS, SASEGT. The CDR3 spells CASSELPRTDTQYF. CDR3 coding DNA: TGTGCCAGCAGTGAACTACCCAGGACAGATACGCAGTATTTT.

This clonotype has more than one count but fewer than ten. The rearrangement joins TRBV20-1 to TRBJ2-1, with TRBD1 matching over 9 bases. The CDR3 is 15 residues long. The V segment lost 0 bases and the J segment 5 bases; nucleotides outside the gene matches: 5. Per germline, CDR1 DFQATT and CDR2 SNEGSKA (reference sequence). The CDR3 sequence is CSARDLGDRDNEQFF. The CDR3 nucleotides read TGCAGTGCTAGAGACTTGGGGGACAGGGACAATGAGCAGTTCTTC.

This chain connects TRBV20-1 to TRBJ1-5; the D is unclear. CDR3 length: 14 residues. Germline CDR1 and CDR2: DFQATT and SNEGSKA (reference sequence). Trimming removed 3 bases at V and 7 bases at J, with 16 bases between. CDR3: CSASPPGFEQPQHF. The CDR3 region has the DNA TGCAGTGCTAGTCCGCCCGGGTTCGAGCAGCCCCAGCATTTT.

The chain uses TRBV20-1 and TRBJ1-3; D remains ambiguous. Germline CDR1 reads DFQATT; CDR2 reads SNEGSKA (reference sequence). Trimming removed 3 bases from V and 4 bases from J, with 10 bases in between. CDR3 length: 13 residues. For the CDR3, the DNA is TGCAGTGCTAGTAAGGACCGCGGAAACACCATATATTTT. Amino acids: CSASKDRGNTIYF.

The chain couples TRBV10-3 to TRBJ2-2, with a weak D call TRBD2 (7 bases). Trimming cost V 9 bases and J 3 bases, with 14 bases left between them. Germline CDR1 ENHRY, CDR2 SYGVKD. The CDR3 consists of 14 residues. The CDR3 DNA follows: TGTGCCATAAAGGCGGGGGCGGACACCGGGGAGCTGTTTTTT. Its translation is CAIKAGADTGELFF.

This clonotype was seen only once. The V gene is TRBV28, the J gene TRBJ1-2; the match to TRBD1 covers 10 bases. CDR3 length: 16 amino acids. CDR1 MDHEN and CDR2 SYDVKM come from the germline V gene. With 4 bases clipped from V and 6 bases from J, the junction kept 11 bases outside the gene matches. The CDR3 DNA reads TGTGCCAGCAGTTATCCCCGGGACAGGGGCCTCCATGGCTACACCTTC. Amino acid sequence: CASSYPRDRGLHGYTF.

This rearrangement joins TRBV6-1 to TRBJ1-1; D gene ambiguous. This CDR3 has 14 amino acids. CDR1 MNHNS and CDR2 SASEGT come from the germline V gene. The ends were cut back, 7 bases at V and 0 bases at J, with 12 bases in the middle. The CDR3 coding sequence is TGTGCCAGCAACCGAAGAGGGCTGAACACTGAAGCTTTCTTT. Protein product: CASNRRGLNTEAFF.

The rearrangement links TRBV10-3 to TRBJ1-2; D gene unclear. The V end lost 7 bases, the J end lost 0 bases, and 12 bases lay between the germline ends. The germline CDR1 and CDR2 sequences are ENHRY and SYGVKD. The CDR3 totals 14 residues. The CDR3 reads CAIKTDPTNYGYTF. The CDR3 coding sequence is TGTGCCATCAAGACGGATCCTACTAACTATGGCTACACCTTC.

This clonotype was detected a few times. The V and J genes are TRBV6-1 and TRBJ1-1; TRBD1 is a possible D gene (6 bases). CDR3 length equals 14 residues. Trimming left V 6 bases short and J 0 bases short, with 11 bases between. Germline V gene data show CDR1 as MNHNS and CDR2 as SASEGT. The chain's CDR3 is CASRVGHLNTEAFF. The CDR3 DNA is TGTGCCAGCAGAGTGGGACACCTGAACACTGAAGCTTTCTTT.

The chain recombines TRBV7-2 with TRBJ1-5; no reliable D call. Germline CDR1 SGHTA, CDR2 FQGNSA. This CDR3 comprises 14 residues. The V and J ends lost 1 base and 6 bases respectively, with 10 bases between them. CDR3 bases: TGTGCCAGCAGCTTAGGGTCCGGGAGTCAGCCCCAGCATTTT. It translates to CASSLGSGSQPQHF.

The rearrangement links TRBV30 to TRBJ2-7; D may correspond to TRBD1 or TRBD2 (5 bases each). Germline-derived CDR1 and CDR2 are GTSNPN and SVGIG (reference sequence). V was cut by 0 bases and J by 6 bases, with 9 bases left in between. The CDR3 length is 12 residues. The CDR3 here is CAWSVRGVEQYF. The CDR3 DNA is TGTGCCTGGAGTGTACGAGGGGTCGAGCAGTACTTC.

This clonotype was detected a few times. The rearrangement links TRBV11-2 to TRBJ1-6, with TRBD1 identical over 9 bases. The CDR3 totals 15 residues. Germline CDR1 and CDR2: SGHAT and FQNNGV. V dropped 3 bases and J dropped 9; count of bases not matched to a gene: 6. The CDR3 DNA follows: TGTGCCAGCAGCTTTGCGGGACAGGGAACTTCACCCCTCCACTTT. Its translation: CASSFAGQGTSPLHF.

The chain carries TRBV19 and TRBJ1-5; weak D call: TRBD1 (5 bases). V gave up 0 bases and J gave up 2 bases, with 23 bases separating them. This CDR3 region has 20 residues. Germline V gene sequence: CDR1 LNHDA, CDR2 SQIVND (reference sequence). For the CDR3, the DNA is TGTGCCAGTAGTATAGAGGTTAAGGTGAGAGCAGGGCGCGGCAATCAGCCCCAGCATTTT. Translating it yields CASSIEVKVRAGRGNQPQHF.

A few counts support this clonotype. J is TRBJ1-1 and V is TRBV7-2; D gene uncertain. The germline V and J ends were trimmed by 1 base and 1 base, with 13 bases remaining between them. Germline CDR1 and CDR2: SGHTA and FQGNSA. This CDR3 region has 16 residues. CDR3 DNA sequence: TGTGCCAGCAGCTTAGGACACCAGATTCCGAACACTGAAGCTTTCTTT. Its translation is CASSLGHQIPNTEAFF.

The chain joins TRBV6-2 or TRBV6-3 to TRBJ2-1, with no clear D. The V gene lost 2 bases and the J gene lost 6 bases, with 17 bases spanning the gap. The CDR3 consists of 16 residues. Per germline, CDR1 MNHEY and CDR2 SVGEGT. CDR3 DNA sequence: TGTGCCAGCAGTTACCCAGACCCCGGCCTCGGCAATGAGCAGTTCTTC. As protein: CASSYPDPGLGNEQFF.